The 10 T cell receptor beta chains reported below all come from one sample, sequenced in a study of molecular identifiers for immune sequencing clone quantification. MiXCR, applied by TCRdb to the PCR reads, yields one record per CDR3 protein. The data contain around 40,000 distinct CDR3 sequences, 15% to 20% of them singletons. The material sequenced was naive CD8+ T cells from blood, with Jurkat cell RNA spiked in. Subset here: FACS-sorted CD8+CD4-CCR7+CD45RA+ naive T cells. Receptors were obtained from a human donor in good health. Some libraries in this study had Jurkat cell RNA spiked in.

In this sample, this clonotype turned up many times. This sequence joins TRBV20-1 and TRBJ1-5, with TRBD1 identical over 10 bases. V shed 6 bases, J shed 4 bases, and the junction held 3 bases outside the gene matches. This CDR3 is 13 amino acids long. Germline V gives CDR1 DFQATT, CDR2 SNEGSKA (reference sequence). The CDR3 DNA is TGCAGTGCGCGGACAGGGGGTAATCAGCCCCAGCATTTT. Amino acid sequence: CSARTGGNQPQHF.

This clonotype was observed at least ten times. The gene calls are TRBV27 and TRBJ2-2; D uncertain. CDR3 size: 15 residues. Trimming removed 2 bases from V and 1 base from J, with 8 bases in between. Germline V CDR1 and CDR2: MNHEY, SMNVEV (reference sequence). The CDR3 coding sequence is TGTGCCAGCAGTTTAGGGCGGATGAACACCGGGGAGCTGTTTTTT. It is translated as CASSLGRMNTGELFF.

In this sample, this clonotype turned up many times. The chain has TRBV7-2 and TRBJ2-7; TRBD1 agrees at 10 bases. From germline, CDR1 is SGHTA and CDR2 FQGNSA. V was clipped by 5 bases and J by 4 bases; unmatched bases: 8. The length of the CDR3 is 15 residues. For the CDR3, the DNA is TGTGCCAGCAGCCTAGGGACAGGGGCTACTTACGAGCAGTACTTC. Translated: CASSLGTGATYEQYF.

This clonotype has a count of ten or more. This chain uses TRBV4-3 with TRBJ2-5, with 15 bases fitting TRBD2. V shed 4 bases, J shed 0 bases, and the junction held 6 bases outside the gene matches. CDR1 LGHNA and CDR2 YSLEER come from the germline V gene. The CDR3 runs to 18 residues. The CDR3 reads CASSPPGLAGGYQETQYF. CDR3 nucleotide sequence: TGCGCCAGCAGCCCGCCGGGACTAGCGGGGGGTTACCAAGAGACCCAGTACTTC.

This clonotype was recorded at least ten times. J is TRBJ1-5 and V is TRBV5-6, with D unclear. The CDR3 is made up of 14 amino acids. Trimming removed 5 bases at V and 2 bases at J, with 11 bases between. Germline V gives CDR1 SGHDT, CDR2 YYEEEE. The CDR3 coding sequence is TGTGCCAGCAGTTCCTTGGATGGCAATCAGCCCCAGCATTTT. This translates into CASSSLDGNQPQHF.

Notes on this clonotype: A much larger clone differs from this one at a single base, so this may be a read error. The chain uses TRBV30 and TRBJ2-3; perhaps TRBD2 as D (6 bases). Trimming took off 4 bases at V and 2 bases at J, with 16 bases between the two ends. Looked up from germline, CDR1 is GTSNPN and CDR2 is SVGIG (reference sequence). CDR3 size: 15 residues. The CDR3 DNA reads TGTGCCTGGACTGCAGGGACTCGTTACACAGATACGCAGTATTTT. It codes for CAWTAGTRYTDTQYF.

For this clonotype: With a much larger clone just one base away, this may be a read error. V is TRBV11-2 and J is TRBJ2-4; D unclear. The V end was cut by 8 bases, the J end by 0 bases, with 14 bases between. The V gene's germline CDR1 is SGHAT and CDR2 FQNNGV. The CDR3 is 15 residues long. This chain's CDR3 is CASGVPLGAKNIQYF. The CDR3 DNA sequence: TGTGCCAGCGGCGTCCCCCTAGGAGCCAAAAACATTCAGTACTTC.

Ten or more counts support this clonotype. The CDR3 loop reads CSLQGANTGELFF. The CDR3 DNA is TGCAGTCTTCAGGGTGCGAACACCGGGGAGCTGTTTTTT. This chain links TRBV20-1 with TRBJ2-2, with D possibly TRBD1 on 5 matching bases. CDR3 length: 13 amino acids. The germline V gene has CDR1 DFQATT and CDR2 SNEGSKA (reference sequence). The V and J ends lost 8 bases and 0 bases respectively, with 10 bases between them.

This clonotype was seen many times. The V gene is TRBV11-2, the J gene TRBJ2-3; D might be TRBD2 (6 bases). Germline-derived CDR1 and CDR2 are SGHAT and FQNNGV. V was pared by 2 bases and J by 2 bases, with 11 bases between. The CDR3 extends over 15 amino acids. The DNA of the CDR3 is TGTGCCAGCAGCTTATGGCGGGGAGACACAGATACGCAGTATTTT. It encodes CASSLWRGDTDTQYF.

There are many counts of this clonotype. The genes are TRBV15 and TRBJ1-5; the D gene is possibly TRBD1 (5 bases). This CDR3 has 15 residues. The V gene's germline CDR1 is LNHNV and CDR2 YYDKDF (reference sequence). V was clipped by 1 base and J by 3 bases, with 10 bases between them. This CDR3 is CATSRARGINQPQHF. CDR3 in DNA: TGTGCCACCAGCAGAGCGCGGGGGATCAATCAGCCCCAGCATTTT.